Shown below are 27 T cell receptor beta chains from a single sample sequenced in a study of response to subunit inactivated influenza vaccine (dated by TCRdb to the late 2010s). The library was prepared using RT-PCR. The reads were generated on an Illumina HiSeq 2500. The public reads were reanalyzed by TCRdb: fastp trimming at Q25, MiXCR alignment, in-frame beta chains only. Rows merge per CDR3 protein into single entries with the most common DNA and genes. This sample gives 650,000 or so distinct CDR3 sequences in total; 11% to 15% of them show up just once. Clones ranked in the top ten supply 7.5% to 9% of the sample. The specimen was PBMCs from blood, collected around 15 days before vaccination. The receptors come from a man aged 50 to 59 who received an inactivated influenza vaccine. Donor details come from another sample of the same person, matched by shared clones.

The V call is TRBV2, the J call TRBJ1-1; D is unresolved. Per germline, CDR1 SNHLY and CDR2 FYNNEI. The CDR3 consists of 14 residues. Trimming removed 4 bases at V and 1 base at J, with 10 bases between. The CDR3 DNA sequence: TGTGCCAGCAGTGCTTTATTATCGAACACTGAAGCTTTCTTT. Its protein is CASSALLSNTEAFF.

The rearrangement links TRBV15 to TRBJ2-3; TRBD1 or TRBD2 may be the D gene (5 bases each). The V end lost 1 base, the J end lost 5 bases, and 13 bases lay between the germline ends. This CDR3 is built from 15 residues. The V gene's germline CDR1 is LNHNV and CDR2 YYDKDF (reference sequence). CDR3 coding DNA: TGTGCCACCAGCAGAGTGGGGACCCAAATAGATACGCAGTATTTT. It codes for CATSRVGTQIDTQYF.

This clonotype occurred a few times. The genes are TRBV12-3 or TRBV12-4 and TRBJ1-1; a possible D gene is TRBD1 (6 bases). This CDR3 is 14 amino acids long. V shed 6 bases and J shed 0 bases, with 11 bases lying between them. CDR3 residues: CASRLTGMNTEAFF. DNA for the CDR3: TGTGCCAGCAGGCTTACAGGGATGAACACTGAAGCTTTCTTT.

This clonotype was observed a few times. The J gene is TRBJ2-7, the V gene TRBV15; 8 bases are a match to TRBD1. The CDR3 is 17 residues long. V shed 4 bases and J 4 bases; nucleotides not matched to a gene: 15. Germline V CDR1 and CDR2: LNHNV, YYDKDF (reference sequence). CDR3 DNA sequence: TGTGCCACCAGCACATCGTACTCGGACAGGGAGAGGTACGAGCAGTACTTC. It translates to CATSTSYSDRERYEQYF.

This clonotype was seen a few times. The rearrangement joins TRBV2 to TRBJ1-1; perhaps TRBD1 as D (6 bases). This CDR3 has 14 amino acids. The V end was cut by 8 bases, the J end by 1 base, with 14 bases between. Germline CDR1 is SNHLY and CDR2 is FYNNEI. The CDR3, as DNA: TGTGCCAGCCATTCACAGGGCGAGAACACTGAAGCTTTCTTT. Translation gives CASHSQGENTEAFF.

The chain carries TRBV5-1 and TRBJ2-5; 7 bases line up with TRBD1. V was clipped by 3 bases and J by 1 base; unmatched bases: 6. The CDR3 contains 15 residues. Germline CDR1 and CDR2: SGHRS and YFSETQ. CDR3 protein: CASSSVTGVQETQYF. CDR3 DNA sequence: TGCGCCAGCAGCTCGGTCACAGGGGTCCAAGAGACCCAGTACTTC.

The CDR3 DNA sequence: TGTGCCAGCAGTTTTTACGGGGAGCTGTTTTTT. Protein: CASSFYGELFF. The rearrangement links TRBV27 to TRBJ2-2; unclear D gene. The V gene's germline CDR1 is MNHEY and CDR2 SMNVEV (reference sequence). CDR3 length: 11 amino acids. V shed 3 bases and J shed 7 bases, with 3 bases lying between them.

This clonotype was counted only a few times. J is TRBJ2-3 and V is TRBV7-2; D is undetermined. Germline CDR1 and CDR2: SGHTA and FQGNSA. Trimming cost V 2 bases and J 7 bases, with 13 bases left between them. CDR3 length: 14 residues. CDR3 residues: CASSLSRGQNTQYF. The CDR3, as DNA: TGTGCCAGCAGCTTAAGCCGCGGCCAGAATACGCAGTATTTT.

In its sample, this clonotype was seen many times. The chain uses TRBV20-1 and TRBJ2-7; perhaps D is TRBD1 or TRBD2 (5 bases each). The CDR3 contains 13 residues. Per germline, CDR1 DFQATT and CDR2 SNEGSKA (reference sequence). Between the trimmed V and J ends, which lost 3 bases and 3 bases, there was a span of 12 bases. The CDR3 nucleotides read TGCAGTGCTAGTGGGGGTTTAGGCTACGAGCAGTACTTC. This gives the protein CSASGGLGYEQYF.

The chain has TRBV9 and TRBJ1-1; 7 positions match TRBD1. Germline V gene sequence: CDR1 SGDLS, CDR2 YYNGEE. The CDR3 loop spans 16 amino acids. Germline trimming cut 5 bases from V and 3 bases from J; bases unmatched to any gene: 13. CDR3 sequence: CASSDPRQGTDTEAFF. The CDR3 coding sequence is TGTGCCAGCAGTGATCCCCGACAGGGTACGGACACTGAAGCTTTCTTT.

The DNA of the CDR3 is TGTGCCAGCAGCCAAGGAAACCTAGCGGGGGCTCAAGAGACCCAGTACTTC. Translated: CASSQGNLAGAQETQYF. The V gene is TRBV3-1, the J gene TRBJ2-5; 10 nucleotides align to TRBD2. J gave up 2 bases and V 1 base, and 7 bases lay outside the gene matches. Germline V gene data show CDR1 as LGHDT and CDR2 as YNNKEL (reference sequence). The length of the CDR3 is 17 residues.

V usage is TRBV24-1 and J usage is TRBJ2-7, with 13 bases identical to TRBD2. The CDR3 length is 16 residues. The V and J ends lost 2 bases and 2 bases, in that order; junction bases with no gene match: 2. Per the germline V gene, CDR1 is KGHDR and CDR2 is SFDVKD. CDR3 nucleotides: TGTGCCACCAGTGATTCACTAGCGGGAGGGACCTACGAGCAGTACTTC. Translated, it gives CATSDSLAGGTYEQYF.

This clonotype was seen many times. The chain links TRBV6-1 to TRBJ2-2; 8 bases fit TRBD2. Germline V gene lookup returns CDR1 MNHNS and CDR2 SASEGT. With 8 bases clipped from V and 4 bases from J, the junction kept 6 bases outside the gene matches. The CDR3 has 14 amino acids. Written as DNA, the CDR3 is TGTGCCAGCGTCCTCGCGGGGGGCACCGGGGAGCTGTTTTTT. Its translation: CASVLAGGTGELFF.

This clonotype turned up a few times. V gene TRBV6-1 combines with J gene TRBJ2-3; D uncertain. The germline CDR1 and CDR2 sequences are MNHNS and SASEGT. The germline V and J ends were trimmed by 6 bases and 4 bases, with 20 bases remaining between them. This CDR3 is 16 amino acids long. The CDR3 here is CASRVGGSAPADTQYF. The CDR3 DNA follows: TGTGCCAGCAGGGTTGGCGGCAGCGCCCCGGCAGATACGCAGTATTTT.

The chain joins TRBV7-9 to TRBJ2-1; D not certain. The CDR3 spans 12 residues. The germline V and J ends were trimmed by 4 bases and 9 bases, with 10 bases remaining between them. CDR1 is SEHNR, CDR2 FQNEAQ, per germline (reference sequence). The CDR3 nucleotides read TGTGCCAGCAGCTCCCACATGGGTGAGCAGTTCTTC. Its translation: CASSSHMGEQFF.

This chain joins TRBV7-3 and TRBJ2-2; TRBD2 might be the D (5 bases). Germline CDR1 reads SGHTA; CDR2 reads FQGTGA. The CDR3 is made up of 16 amino acids. V was pared by 1 base and J by 5 bases, with 14 bases between. The CDR3 here is CASSLNGRAGTGELFF. DNA for the CDR3: TGTGCCAGCAGCTTAAATGGGCGGGCTGGGACCGGGGAGCTGTTTTTT.

The chain links TRBV12-3 or TRBV12-4 to TRBJ2-3; D tentatively reads TRBD1 or TRBD2 (6 bases each). V lost 4 bases and J lost 5, with 19 bases in between. CDR3 length equals 16 residues. In DNA form, the CDR3 reads TGTGCCAGCAGTTATCGGGCTAGCGTAGGGGGAGATACGCAGTATTTT. Protein sequence: CASSYRASVGGDTQYF.

The V and J genes are TRBV12-3 or TRBV12-4 and TRBJ2-5; 15 bases line up with TRBD2. This CDR3 region has 18 residues. V dropped 0 bases and J dropped 1; count of bases not matched to a gene: 3. The CDR3 loop reads CASSLAWTSGGAQETQYF. The CDR3 nucleotides read TGTGCCAGCAGTTTAGCGTGGACTAGCGGGGGGGCCCAAGAGACCCAGTACTTC.

This clonotype has only a few counts. The chain is built from TRBV3-1 and TRBJ2-1; the D gene is possibly TRBD2 (5 bases). Per germline, CDR1 LGHDT and CDR2 YNNKEL (reference sequence). The CDR3 totals 15 residues. V lost 1 base to trimming and J lost 7 bases, with 14 bases between them. The CDR3 reads CASSQGPASRNEQFF. CDR3 nucleotide sequence: TGTGCCAGCAGCCAAGGGCCGGCTAGCAGGAATGAGCAGTTCTTC.

This clonotype was picked up a small number of times. This chain joins TRBV10-3 and TRBJ2-3; 8 bases are a match to TRBD1. The junction had 16 bases not matched to a gene; V was cut back by 10 bases and J by 4 bases. The CDR3 contains 16 residues. Germline V gene data show CDR1 as ENHRY and CDR2 as SYGVKD. CDR3 DNA: TGTGCCAGTCGAGGGACAGGAGAAAGAGACCCAGATACGCAGTATTTT. Translation gives CASRGTGERDPDTQYF.

This clonotype was counted only a few times. The CDR3, as DNA: TGTGCCAGCACCACCGGGACAGGGAGGAATTCACCCCTCCACTTT. It translates to CASTTGTGRNSPLHF. This sequence joins TRBV6-1 and TRBJ1-6, with 9 nucleotides matching TRBD1. With 7 bases clipped from V and 7 bases from J, the junction kept 8 bases outside the gene matches. The CDR3 spans 15 residues. CDR1 is MNHNS and CDR2 is SASEGT in the germline V gene.

For the CDR3, the DNA is TGCAGCGTTGTGGAGAATTCCTACGAGCAGTACTTC. This codes for CSVVENSYEQYF. V and J are TRBV29-1 and TRBJ2-7; no clear D gene. Germline V gene lookup returns CDR1 SQVTM and CDR2 ANQGSEA. Between the trimmed V and J ends, which lost 4 bases and 1 base, there was a span of 8 bases. The CDR3 contains 12 residues.

V and J are TRBV23-1 and TRBJ1-1; TRBD1 matches at 7 bases. TRBV23-1 is marked as an open reading frame, function uncertain. J lost 4 bases, V lost 9 bases, and 20 bases had no gene match. The CDR3 spans 17 residues. CDR3 nucleotides: TGCGCCAGACCCAAGGTACCAAAAGTGACAGGGTTCACTGAAGCTTTCTTT. Amino acids: CARPKVPKVTGFTEAFF.

This clonotype turned up a few times. This sequence joins TRBV7-2 and TRBJ2-3; 9 positions agree with TRBD2. Trimming cost V 4 bases and J 6 bases; bases outside gene matches: 5. Germline V gives CDR1 SGHTA, CDR2 FQGNSA. This CDR3 spans 14 amino acids. CDR3 sequence reads: CASSSTSGGDTQYF. The CDR3 bases are TGTGCCAGCAGCTCGACTAGCGGAGGGGATACGCAGTATTTT.

This clonotype was seen a handful of times. The chain employs TRBV20-1 and TRBJ2-7; D uncertain. This CDR3 spans 14 amino acids. Trimming pared 4 bases from V and 1 base from J, leaving 14 bases between. Looked up from germline, CDR1 is DFQATT and CDR2 is SNEGSKA (reference sequence). This CDR3 reads CSAIIELSSYEQYF. Written as DNA, the CDR3 is TGCAGTGCTATCATTGAGCTCTCGTCCTACGAGCAGTACTTC.

The chain employs TRBV7-2 and TRBJ2-1; no definite D call. This CDR3 has 14 residues. V lost 1 base, J lost 12 bases, and 16 bases lay in between. Germline CDR1 SGHTA, CDR2 FQGNSA. This chain's CDR3 is CASSLVSGGLRQFF. The CDR3, as DNA: TGTGCCAGCAGCTTAGTATCGGGCGGATTACGGCAGTTCTTC.

The chain recombines TRBV6-5 with TRBJ2-7; 8 bases match TRBD2. CDR1 is MNHEY and CDR2 is SVGAGI in the germline V gene. This CDR3 spans 16 amino acids. The V and J ends lost 0 bases and 4 bases, in that order; junction bases with no gene match: 8. The CDR3 bases are TGTGCCAGCAGTTACTCGATTATGGGCGGGAGGTACGAGCAGTACTTC. As protein: CASSYSIMGGRYEQYF.